This TCR beta chain was identified during a study of blood T cell repertoires in COVID-19. Germline V gene data show CDR1 as SGHAT and CDR2 as FQNNGV. V was shortened by 0 bases and J by 7 bases, with 12 bases between the two germline ends. CDR3 size: 14 residues. TCRdb's copy holds only in-frame clones and misses some; the assay was immunoSEQ multiplex PCR. The sample yields 150,000 or so clones, about four fifths seen once. This clonotype originated in a woman in her sixties or seventies with COVID-19, enrolled during active disease. Input material: peripheral blood. The chain carries TRBV11-2 and TRBJ1-2; unclear D gene. This CDR3 reads CASSLDLWAGGYTF. In nucleotides, the CDR3 is TGTGCCAGCAGCTTAGACCTGTGGGCAGGTGGCTACACCTTC. The full variable domain, completed using reference TRBV11-2 and TRBJ1-2, is EAGVAQSPRYKIIEKRQSVAFWCNPISGHATLYWYQQILGQGPKLLIQFQNNGVVDDSQLPKDRFSAERLKGVDSTLKIQPAKLEDSAVYLCASSLDLWAGGYTFGSGTRLTVV.